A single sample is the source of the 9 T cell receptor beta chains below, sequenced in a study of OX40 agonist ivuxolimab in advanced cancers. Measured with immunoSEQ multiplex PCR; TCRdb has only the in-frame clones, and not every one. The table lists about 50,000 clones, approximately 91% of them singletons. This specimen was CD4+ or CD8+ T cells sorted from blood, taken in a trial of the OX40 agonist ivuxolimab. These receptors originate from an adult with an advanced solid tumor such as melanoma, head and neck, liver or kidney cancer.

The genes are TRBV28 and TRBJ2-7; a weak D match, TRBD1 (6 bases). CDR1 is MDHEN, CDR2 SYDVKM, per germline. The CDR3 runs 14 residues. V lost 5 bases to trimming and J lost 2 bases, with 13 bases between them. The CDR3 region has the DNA TGTGCCAGCAGTATAGGGGGAGCCCCCTACGAGCAGTACGTC. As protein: CASSIGGAPYEQYV.

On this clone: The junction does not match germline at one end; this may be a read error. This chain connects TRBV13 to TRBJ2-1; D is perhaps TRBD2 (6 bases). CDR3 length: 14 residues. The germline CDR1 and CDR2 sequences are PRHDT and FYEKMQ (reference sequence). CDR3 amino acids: CASTLEPGDNEQFF. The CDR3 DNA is TGTGCCAGCACCTTAGAACCGGGAGACAATGAGCAGTTCTTC.

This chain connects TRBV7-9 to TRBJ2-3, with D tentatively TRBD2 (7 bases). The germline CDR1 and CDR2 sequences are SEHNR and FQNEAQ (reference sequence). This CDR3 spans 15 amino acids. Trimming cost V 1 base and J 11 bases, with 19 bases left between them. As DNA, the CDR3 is TGTGCCAGCAGCTTAGAAGGACTGGCGGGGGCCAAGCAGTATTTT. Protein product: CASSLEGLAGAKQYF.

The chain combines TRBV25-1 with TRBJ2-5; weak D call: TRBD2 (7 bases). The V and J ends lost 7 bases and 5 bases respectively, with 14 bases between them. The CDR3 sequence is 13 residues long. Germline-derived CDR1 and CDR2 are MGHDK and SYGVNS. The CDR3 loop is CASTQGGVETQYF. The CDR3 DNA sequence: TGTGCCAGCACCCAAGGGGGGGTTGAGACCCAGTACTTC.

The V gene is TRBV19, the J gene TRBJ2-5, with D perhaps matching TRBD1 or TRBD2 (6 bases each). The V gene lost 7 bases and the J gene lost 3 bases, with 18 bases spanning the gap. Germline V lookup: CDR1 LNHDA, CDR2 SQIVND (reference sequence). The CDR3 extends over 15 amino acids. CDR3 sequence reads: CASTDRGGQKETQYF. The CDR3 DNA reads TGTGCCAGTACCGATCGAGGGGGGCAAAAAGAGACCCAGTACTTC.

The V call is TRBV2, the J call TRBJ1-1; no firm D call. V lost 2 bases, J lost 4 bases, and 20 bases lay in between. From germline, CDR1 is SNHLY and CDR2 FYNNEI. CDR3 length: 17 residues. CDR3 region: CASSEKPLRDWGTEAFF. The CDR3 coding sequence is TGTGCCAGCAGTGAAAAACCTCTGCGGGATTGGGGCACTGAAGCTTTCTTT.

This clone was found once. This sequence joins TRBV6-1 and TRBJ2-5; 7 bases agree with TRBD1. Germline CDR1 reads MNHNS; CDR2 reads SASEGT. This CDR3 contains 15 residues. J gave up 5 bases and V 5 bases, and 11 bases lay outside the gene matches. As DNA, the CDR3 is TGTGCCAGCAGTCATCGACAGGGACGTTCGGAGACCCAGTACTTC. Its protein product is CASSHRQGRSETQYF.

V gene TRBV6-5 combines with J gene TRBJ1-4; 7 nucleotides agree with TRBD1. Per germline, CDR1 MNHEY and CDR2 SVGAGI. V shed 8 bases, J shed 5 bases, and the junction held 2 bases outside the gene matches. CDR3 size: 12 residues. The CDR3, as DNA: TGTGCCAGCGGCAGGGGGAATGAAAAACTGTTTTTT. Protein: CASGRGNEKLFF.

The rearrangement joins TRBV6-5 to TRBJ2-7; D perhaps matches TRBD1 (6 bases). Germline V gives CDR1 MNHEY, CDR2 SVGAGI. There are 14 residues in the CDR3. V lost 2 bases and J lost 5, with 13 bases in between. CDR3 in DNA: TGTGCCAGCAGTTACAGGCAGGGGTTCGACGAGCAGTACTTC. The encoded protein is CASSYRQGFDEQYF.